This TCR beta chain was identified in a study of blood T cell repertoires in COVID-19. In assigning cohorts, the study relied on participant-reported clinical history. The V and J ends lost 7 bases and 1 base, in that order; junction bases with no gene match: 5. CDR1 and CDR2 (germline): LNHDA, SQIVND (reference sequence). The CDR3 sequence is 15 residues long. Assay used: immunoSEQ multiplex PCR; TCRdb lists only in-frame clones, some missing. The data show approximately 200,000 clones, approximately 86% seen once. The chain carries TRBV19 and TRBJ2-7; 12 bases align to TRBD2. The receptor comes from a young man with acute COVID-19. Specimen: PBMCs or T cells enriched from blood (not recorded which). CDR3 nucleotides: TGTGCCAGTACCCGGACTAGCGGGACTTCCTACGAGCAGTACTTC. Translated, it gives CASTRTSGTSYEQYF.